The entry below gives a single T cell receptor (beta chain) sequence along with its context. The data stem from a study of T-cell memory formation after mild COVID-19. TCR alpha and TCR beta cDNA libraries with sample barcodes and UMIs came from 5'RACE using constant-segment primers. A single record per CDR3 protein comes from TCRdb applying MiXCR to the 5' RACE reads. Here the sample spans hundreds of thousands of distinct CDR3 sequences, 20% to 25% being singletons. V shed 0 bases, J shed 0 bases, and the junction held 11 bases outside the gene matches. The CDR3 runs to 19 residues. In germline, CDR1 is LGHNA, CDR2 YNFKEQ.

The sample comprised PBMCs or a T cell subset sorted from them (not recorded which). This receptor was taken from a man younger than 35 who had mild COVID-19 (a few samples of this study predate the infection). Cell type and time point are not known. The J gene is TRBJ1-5, the V gene TRBV4-2; 7 bases agree with TRBD1. The CDR3 sequence: CASSQDSRGRGYSNQPQHF. The CDR3 bases are TGTGCCAGCAGCCAAGATTCCAGGGGGAGGGGGTATAGCAATCAGCCCCAGCATTTT.